One and the same sample provided the 14 T cell receptor beta chains below, sequenced in a study of T cell changes during pregnancy in multiple sclerosis. Generated by immunoSEQ multiplex PCR, the TCRdb table keeps only in-frame clones and is missing some. The table has 100,000 or so clones, 75% to 95% seen once. The sample was peripheral blood, taken in the second trimester of pregnancy. The source of these receptors is a female donor with multiple sclerosis, enrolled in a pregnancy study.

V gene TRBV28 combines with J gene TRBJ2-7; 7 nucleotides agree with TRBD2. The CDR3 spans 13 residues. Germline CDR1 reads MDHEN; CDR2 reads SYDVKM. Germline trimming cut 6 bases from V and 0 bases from J; bases unmatched to any gene: 2. Here the CDR3 reads CASSGLVSYEQYF. The CDR3 DNA reads as TGTGCCAGCAGCGGACTAGTCTCCTACGAGCAGTACTTC.

The rearrangement links TRBV9 to TRBJ1-4; 7 bases match TRBD1. This CDR3 has 13 residues. CDR1 and CDR2 (germline): SGDLS, YYNGEE. Trimming cost V 5 bases and J 8 bases; bases outside gene matches: 6. The CDR3 bases are TGTGCCAGCAGAGGGGGCGCTCAGGAAAAACTGTTTTTT. It specifies CASRGGAQEKLFF.

The chain joins TRBV19 to TRBJ1-2; 10 bases match TRBD1. Trimming at V came to 6 bases and at J to 5 bases, leaving 18 bases not matched to a gene. CDR3 size: 18 residues. The germline CDR1 and CDR2 sequences are LNHDA and SQIVND (reference sequence). This CDR3 is CASSKRTPGTGVVYGYTF. The CDR3 bases are TGTGCCAGTAGCAAAAGGACCCCCGGGACAGGGGTCGTTTATGGCTACACCTTC.

This clone was seen a handful of times. The rearrangement links TRBV23-1 to TRBJ1-2; a possible D gene is TRBD1 (5 bases). TRBV23-1 is recorded as an ORF, its role being uncertain. This CDR3 is 15 amino acids long. Trimming removed 3 bases from V and 8 bases from J, with 19 bases in between. Here the CDR3 reads CASSHRTLEFQGYTF. DNA of the CDR3: TGCGCCAGCAGTCACCGGACACTTGAGTTTCAGGGCTACACCTTC.

This clone has more than one count but fewer than ten. The genes are TRBV6-4 and TRBJ2-3; D is unresolved. The CDR3 sequence is 16 residues long. Germline V lookup: CDR1 MRHNA, CDR2 SNTAGT. The germline V and J ends were trimmed by 0 bases and 0 bases, with 10 bases remaining between them. The CDR3 nucleotides read TGTGCCAGCAGTGACTCGGCAGCGACTAGCACAGATACGCAGTATTTT. Translated, it gives CASSDSAATSTDTQYF.

The V and J genes are TRBV28 and TRBJ1-5; D ambiguous. The V gene lost 7 bases and the J gene lost 11 bases, with 12 bases spanning the gap. The CDR3 runs to 11 residues. The germline V gene encodes CDR1 MDHEN and CDR2 SYDVKM. CDR3 loop: CASTSTGSQHF. CDR3 DNA: TGTGCCAGCACCTCAACGGGTTCCCAGCATTTT.

The J gene is TRBJ2-1, the V gene TRBV7-3, with TRBD2 matching 11 bases. V gave up 0 bases and J gave up 7 bases; unmatched junction bases: 8. Germline V gene sequence: CDR1 SGHTA, CDR2 FQGTGA. The CDR3 has 17 amino acids. The CDR3, as DNA: TGTGCCAGCAGCTTAACGGGGGGACTAGCGGCAAGTAATGAGCAGTTCTTC. This sequence encodes CASSLTGGLAASNEQFF.

The CDR3 is CASRQANKPQHF. In nucleotides, the CDR3 is TGTGCCAGCAGACAGGCAAACAAGCCCCAGCATTTT. This chain joins TRBV6-1 and TRBJ1-5; D is possibly TRBD1 (5 bases). CDR1 and CDR2 from the germline V gene are MNHNS and SASEGT. This CDR3 comprises 12 residues. With 6 bases removed from V and 8 bases from J, the gap between germline ends came to 11 bases.

This chain uses TRBV25-1 with TRBJ2-7; D gene unclear. The CDR3 totals 13 residues. V lost 3 bases and J lost 0, with 6 bases in between. Looked up from germline, CDR1 is MGHDK and CDR2 is SYGVNS. The DNA for the CDR3 is TGTGCCAGCAGTGATCTGTTCTCCTACGAGCAGTACTTC. This codes for CASSDLFSYEQYF.

A word on this clone: The sample has other DNA sequences that encode this CDR3 too. The chain joins TRBV7-9 to TRBJ1-1; D may be TRBD1 (6 bases). V lost 1 base to trimming and J lost 2 bases, with 8 bases between them. The CDR3 extends over 14 amino acids. Germline lookup yields CDR1 SEHNR and CDR2 FQNEAQ (reference sequence). For the CDR3, the DNA is TGTGCCAGCAGCTTAGGGACAGTAAACACTGAAGCTTTCTTT. It specifies CASSLGTVNTEAFF.

A few counts support this clone. The chain employs TRBV27 and TRBJ1-1, with D maybe TRBD1 (6 bases). V was trimmed by 4 bases and J by 4 bases, leaving 16 bases between them. Looked up from germline, CDR1 is MNHEY and CDR2 is SMNVEV (reference sequence). CDR3 size: 15 residues. The CDR3 DNA reads as TGTGCCAGCAGTTACAGGGCCACTGCGGGCACTGAAGCTTTCTTT. Amino acids: CASSYRATAGTEAFF.

J is TRBJ2-5 and V is TRBV10-3, with 11 bases lining up with TRBD1. This CDR3 spans 14 amino acids. The trim removed 7 bases at V and 2 bases at J, leaving 3 bases unmatched. The germline V gene encodes CDR1 ENHRY and CDR2 SYGVKD. The CDR3 DNA reads TGTGCCATCAAAGGGACAGGGGGTCAAGAGACCCAGTACTTC. It encodes CAIKGTGGQETQYF.

A single count supports this clone. V gene TRBV10-3 combines with J gene TRBJ2-5, with D possibly being TRBD2 (6 bases). Germline values: CDR1 ENHRY, CDR2 SYGVKD. This CDR3 is built from 15 residues. Trimming took 0 bases from V and 5 from J, leaving 13 bases between them. DNA of the CDR3: TGTGCCATCAGTGAGTCGGACGGGAGAAGGGAGACCCAGTACTTC. Protein: CAISESDGRRETQYF.

In its sample, this clone was seen once. The CDR3 nucleotides read TGCAGCGTTTCGGGCCTCGGAGGATACGAGCAGTACTTC. Translated, it gives CSVSGLGGYEQYF. The chain recombines TRBV29-1 with TRBJ2-7; weak D call: TRBD2 (5 bases). V was shortened by 5 bases and J by 4 bases, with 15 bases between the two germline ends. The germline CDR1 and CDR2 sequences are SQVTM and ANQGSEA. CDR3 length: 13 residues.